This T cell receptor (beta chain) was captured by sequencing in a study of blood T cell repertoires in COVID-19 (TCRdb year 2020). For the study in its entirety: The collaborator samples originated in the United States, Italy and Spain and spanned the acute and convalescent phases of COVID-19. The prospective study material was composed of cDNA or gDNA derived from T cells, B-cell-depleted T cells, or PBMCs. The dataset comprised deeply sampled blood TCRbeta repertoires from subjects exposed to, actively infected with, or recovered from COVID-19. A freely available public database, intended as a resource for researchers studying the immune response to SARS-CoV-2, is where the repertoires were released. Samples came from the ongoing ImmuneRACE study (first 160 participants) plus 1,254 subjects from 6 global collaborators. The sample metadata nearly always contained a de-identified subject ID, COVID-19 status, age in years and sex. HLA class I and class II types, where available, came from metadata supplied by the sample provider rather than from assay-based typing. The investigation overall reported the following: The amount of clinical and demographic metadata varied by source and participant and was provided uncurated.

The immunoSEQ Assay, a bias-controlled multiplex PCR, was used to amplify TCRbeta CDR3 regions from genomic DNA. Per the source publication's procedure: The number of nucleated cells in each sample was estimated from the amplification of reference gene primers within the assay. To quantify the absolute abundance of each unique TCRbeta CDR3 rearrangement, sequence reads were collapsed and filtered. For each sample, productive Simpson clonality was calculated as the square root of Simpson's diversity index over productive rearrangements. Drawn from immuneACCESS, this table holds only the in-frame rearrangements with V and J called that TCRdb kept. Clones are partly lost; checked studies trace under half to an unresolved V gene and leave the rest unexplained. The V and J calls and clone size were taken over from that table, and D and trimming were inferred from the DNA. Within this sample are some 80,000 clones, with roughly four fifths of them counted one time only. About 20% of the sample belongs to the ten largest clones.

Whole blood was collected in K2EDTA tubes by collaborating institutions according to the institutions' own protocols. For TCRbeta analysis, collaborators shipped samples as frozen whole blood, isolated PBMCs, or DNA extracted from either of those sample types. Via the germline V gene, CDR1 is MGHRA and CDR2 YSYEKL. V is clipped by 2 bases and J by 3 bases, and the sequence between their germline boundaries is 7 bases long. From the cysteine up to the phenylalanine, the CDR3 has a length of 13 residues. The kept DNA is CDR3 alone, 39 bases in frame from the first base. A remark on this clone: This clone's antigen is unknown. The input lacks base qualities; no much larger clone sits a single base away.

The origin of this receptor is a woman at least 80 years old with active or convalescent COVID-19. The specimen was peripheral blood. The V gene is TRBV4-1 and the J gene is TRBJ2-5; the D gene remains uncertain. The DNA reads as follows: TGCGCCAGCAGCCAATTCTCTGAAGAGACCCAGTACTTC. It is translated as CASSQFSEETQYF.